This T cell receptor (beta chain) appears in the sequencing data of a study of blood T cells in healthy people across ages (dated by TCRdb to between 2014 and 2017). Turning to the overall study: In model experiments, roughly one uniquely barcoded TCR beta cDNA molecule per two T cells was captured by template switching. For two donors (one aged 18 to 29 and one aged 80 or older), the study analyzed two additional independent replicas of 1 million unique cDNA reads from the same blood draw. Four age groups were formed from the donors: young (average 16 years), middle-aged (around 40), aged (roughly 59) and long-lived (around 80). To avoid experimental bias, donors of different ages were spread randomly across the sequencing lanes. To track age-related changes in TCR beta repertoire diversity, the study relied on deep sequencing normalized with unique cDNA molecular identifiers. The investigation overall reported the following: Observed TCR beta diversity correlated strongly with the percentage of naive T cells measured by flow cytometry. Estimates of total diversity from one million sequenced T cells were regarded as lower bounds and underestimates. Compared with the aged group, the long-lived group had more naive CD4+ T cells, fewer expanded clones and increased TCR diversity, suggesting age selection. Because profiling used bulk unsorted PBMCs, naive and antigen-experienced compartments could not be compared conclusively. The CMV infection status of donors was not known, potentially confounding age-related changes in expanded clonotypes. Observed TCR beta diversity per million T cells fell roughly linearly with age, and a significant reduction was already apparent by age roughly 40.

From a lookup of the germline V gene, CDR1 and CDR2 are SGHRS and YFSETQ. The CDR3, cysteine through phenylalanine, is 16 amino acids long. Just CDR3 DNA is preserved here, 48 bases in frame from base 1. The V and J ends are trimmed by 4 bases and 0 bases, leaving 14 bases between them. The library came from 5' RACE. Sequencing was performed on an Illumina HiSeq 2500. A second PCR of roughly 6 to 12 cycles was run with a J-beta primer mix and a sample-barcoded 5' primer. A unique molecular identifier was introduced onto each TCR beta cDNA molecule by a template-switch 5' adaptor carrying 12 random nucleotides. At least 2.5 million CDR3-containing paired-end reads were obtained from each sample. First-strand cDNA synthesis was performed from all RNA using the Mint cDNA synthesis kit, with priming by a TRBC-specific oligonucleotide. Following uracil-DNA glycosylase treatment, all cDNA underwent a first 18-cycle PCR with the universal primers M1SS and BC2_uni_R. For the original study's pipeline: Normalization of each sample was performed by random selection of 1 million high-quality reads, each carrying a distinct molecular identifier. Reads with shared molecular identifiers were discarded instead of being binned into consensus sequences. MiTCR, set to a Q25 quality threshold and the strictest error-elimination algorithm, was used for CDR3 identification, clonotype clustering and error correction. A nonparametric unseen species model with Euler transformation was used to estimate lower-bound total TCR beta diversity. TCRdb itself trimmed the public reads at Q25 with fastp, ran MiXCR and retained productive beta chains. All rows with the same CDR3 protein become a single entry with the most common DNA and genes. The V and J calls follow TCRdb's processing rather than the paper's. This sample is represented by approximately 1.5 million distinct CDR3 sequences; 42% of them were singletons. The ten largest clones capture about 4% of the sample.

The donors were 40 or so Caucasian individuals from Russia, aged roughly 6 to 100 years, who were systemically healthy. Each donor gave about 9.7 milliliters of peripheral blood, drawn into EDTA-treated Vacutainer tubes. Ficoll-Paque density-gradient centrifugation was used to isolate PBMCs, with at least 6.5 million obtained per sample. Trizol reagent was used to extract total RNA from the PBMCs, yielding at least 6 micrograms per sample. For every donor, flow cytometry on a PBMC aliquot measured the percentage of naive CD45RAhigh/CD27high T cells. A remark on this clonotype: Its antigen is unknown. Base qualities are not recorded, but no much larger clone differs from it by a single base.

The chain is made from TRBV5-1 and TRBJ2-1, with TRBD2 as a weak D call on 6 bases. This sequence was found in a woman younger than 35 in good health. The sample taken for sequencing was blood. At the DNA level, the sequence is TGCGCCAGCAGCGCGGGGACTCCCCGCTCCTACAATGAGCAGTTCTTC. This gives the protein CASSAGTPRSYNEQFF.